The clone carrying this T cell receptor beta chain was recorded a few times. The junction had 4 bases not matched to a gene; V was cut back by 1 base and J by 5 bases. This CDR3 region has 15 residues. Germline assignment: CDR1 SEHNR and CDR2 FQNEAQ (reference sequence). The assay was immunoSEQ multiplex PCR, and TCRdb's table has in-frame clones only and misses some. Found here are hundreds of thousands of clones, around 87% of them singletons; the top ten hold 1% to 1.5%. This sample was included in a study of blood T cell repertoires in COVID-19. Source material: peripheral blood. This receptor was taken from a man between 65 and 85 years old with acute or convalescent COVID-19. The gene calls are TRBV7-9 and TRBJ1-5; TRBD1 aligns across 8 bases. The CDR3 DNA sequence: TGTGCCAGCAGCTTAGGTCAGGGGGCCCATCAGCCCCAGCATTTT. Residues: CASSLGQGAHQPQHF.